The clone carrying this TCR beta chain occurred a few times. Its antigen is not identified. These data are taken from a study of response to subunit inactivated influenza vaccine. The CDR3 spans 16 residues. CDR1 is SGHRS, CDR2 YFSETQ, per germline. The V and J ends lost 4 bases and 2 bases, in that order; junction bases with no gene match: 10. TCRdb passed the RT-PCR reads through MiXCR, listing each CDR3 protein once. The sample shows roughly 760,000 distinct CDR3 sequences, 21% of them seen only once. Findings and caveats of the study: It was the authors' suggestion that each seasonal influenza vaccination recruits few new T cells.

The source material was PBMCs from blood, sampled 4 to 6 days after vaccination. The TCR sequence derives from a man aged 45-60 years who received an inactivated influenza vaccine. The V and J genes are TRBV5-1 and TRBJ2-5, with 8 bases fitting TRBD1. CDR3 residues: CASSARDRPTQETQYF. CDR3 nucleotide sequence: TGCGCCAGCAGCGCCCGGGACAGGCCTACTCAAGAGACCCAGTACTTC.